A single sample gave rise to the 25 T cell receptor beta chains below, sequenced in a study of PD-L1 blockade in urothelial cancer. Here immunoSEQ multiplex PCR was the method, and the copy in TCRdb shows in-frame clones only, minus some. The sample lists tens of thousands of clones; 80% to 95% were seen once. Time point specified: peripheral blood 6 weeks after treatment start. The sample was PBMCs, taken around atezolizumab (anti-PD-L1) treatment. All receptors come from a woman older than 75 with urothelial cancer.

This chain joins TRBV6-1 and TRBJ2-3; the D gene is possibly TRBD2 (7 bases). CDR1 MNHNS and CDR2 SASEGT come from the germline V gene. The CDR3 covers 15 residues. The V gene lost 2 bases and the J gene lost 2 bases, with 11 bases spanning the gap. For the CDR3, the DNA is TGTGCCAGCAGTGAAATCGGGGGGCCCACAGATACGCAGTATTTT. Translation: CASSEIGGPTDTQYF.

The chain carries TRBV9 and TRBJ1-2; 7 bases map to TRBD1. CDR3 size: 13 residues. Unmatched junction bases numbered 2, after V lost 2 bases and J lost 4 bases. Germline V gives CDR1 SGDLS, CDR2 YYNGEE. The CDR3 here is CASSVGTVYGYTF. DNA for the CDR3: TGTGCCAGCAGCGTTGGGACAGTCTATGGCTACACCTTC. Complete variable domain (other parts from reference TRBV9 and TRBJ1-2): DSGVTQTPKHLITATGQRVTLRCSPRSGDLSVYWYQQSLDQGLQFLIQYYNGEERAKGNILERFSAQQFPDLHSELNLSSLELGDSALYFCASSVGTVYGYTFGSGTRLTVV.

The rearrangement links TRBV5-6 to TRBJ2-1; 9 bases agree with TRBD2. Germline V gives CDR1 SGHDT, CDR2 YYEEEE. The ends lost 4 bases at V and 10 bases at J; junction bases unmatched: 12. The CDR3 contains 15 residues. In DNA form, the CDR3 reads TGTGCCAGCAGCGCCGGAGTAGCGGGAGTATGGGAGCAGTTCTTC. Encoded protein: CASSAGVAGVWEQFF.

A few counts support this clone. V and J are TRBV11-1 and TRBJ2-1; 9 bases align to TRBD2. Per germline, CDR1 SGHAT and CDR2 FQDESV (reference sequence). The CDR3 spans 17 residues. With V trimmed by 0 bases and J by 5 bases, 8 bases remained unmatched. CDR3 residues: CASSLALPSGNDNEQFF. The CDR3 DNA reads as TGTGCCAGCAGCTTAGCCCTCCCTAGCGGGAACGACAATGAGCAGTTCTTC.

The V call is TRBV5-1, the J call TRBJ2-5; 13 bases map to TRBD2. V was pared by 4 bases and J by 2 bases, with 5 bases of the junction left unmatched. The CDR3 loop spans 16 amino acids. The germline gives CDR1 SGHRS, CDR2 YFSETQ. CDR3 coding DNA: TGCGCCAGCAGCCTAGGGACTAGCGGGGTTCAAGAGACCCAGTACTTC. Its protein is CASSLGTSGVQETQYF.

J is TRBJ1-5 and V is TRBV5-6; 10 bases align to TRBD1. The CDR3 is 18 amino acids. Germline V lookup: CDR1 SGHDT, CDR2 YYEEEE. J gave up 0 bases and V 4 bases, and 10 bases lay outside the gene matches. The CDR3: CASSIRDRGSYSNQPQHF. DNA of the CDR3: TGTGCCAGCAGCATCCGGGACAGGGGATCCTATAGCAATCAGCCCCAGCATTTT.

The chain uses TRBV27 and TRBJ2-3; TRBD2 is a possible D gene (6 bases). CDR1 and CDR2 (germline): MNHEY, SMNVEV (reference sequence). V gave up 5 bases and J gave up 2 bases, with 11 bases separating them. This CDR3 region has 14 residues. CDR3 bases: TGTGCCAGCAGTCAGCCGGGAGCCACAGATACGCAGTATTTT. Protein sequence: CASSQPGATDTQYF.

The chain links TRBV11-2 to TRBJ2-5, with 13 bases matching TRBD2. The V gene's germline CDR1 is SGHAT and CDR2 FQNNGV. The trim removed 5 bases at V and 5 bases at J, leaving 14 bases unmatched. The CDR3 contains 18 residues. CDR3 in DNA: TGTGCCAGCAGCCCATTCTCAGGACTAGCGGGAGTGAGGGAGACCCAGTACTTC. It is translated as CASSPFSGLAGVRETQYF.

This rearrangement joins TRBV7-8 to TRBJ1-3; D gene ambiguous. Germline values: CDR1 SGHVS, CDR2 FQNEAQ. V was cut by 4 bases and J by 0 bases, with 16 bases left in between. The CDR3 runs 17 residues. This CDR3 is CASSSGSVSSSGNTIYF. Here the CDR3 DNA reads TGTGCCAGCAGCTCCGGGAGTGTCAGTAGCTCTGGAAACACCATATATTTT.

This rearrangement joins TRBV9 to TRBJ1-4, with D possibly being TRBD1 (5 bases). CDR3 length equals 14 residues. Germline V gives CDR1 SGDLS, CDR2 YYNGEE. Trimming took off 0 bases at V and 3 bases at J, with 6 bases between the two ends. In nucleotides, the CDR3 is TGTGCCAGCAGCGTAGCAGGGTCTAATGAAAAACTGTTTTTT. This gives the protein CASSVAGSNEKLFF.

The rearrangement joins TRBV5-1 to TRBJ1-1; TRBD1 is a possible D gene (6 bases). The CDR3 loop spans 15 amino acids. Germline lookup yields CDR1 SGHRS and CDR2 YFSETQ. The germline V and J ends were trimmed by 3 bases and 0 bases, with 12 bases remaining between them. CDR3 nucleotide sequence: TGCGCCAGCAGCTCCCCCGGGACACTGAACACTGAAGCTTTCTTT. It encodes CASSSPGTLNTEAFF.

The CDR3 sequence: CASSPRPGLAYDEQYF. CDR3 sequence (DNA): TGTGCCAGCAGCCCCAGACCGGGACTAGCGTACGACGAGCAGTACTTC. The genes are TRBV7-2 and TRBJ2-7; 10 nucleotides match TRBD2. Germline V CDR1 and CDR2: SGHTA, FQGNSA. V was clipped by 5 bases and J by 5 bases; unmatched bases: 12. The CDR3 contains 16 residues.

As for this clone: Other DNA sequences in this specimen translate into the identical CDR3. The rearrangement joins TRBV9 to TRBJ2-2; D perhaps matches TRBD2 (5 bases). Germline lookup yields CDR1 SGDLS and CDR2 YYNGEE. With 6 bases removed from V and 7 bases from J, the gap between germline ends came to 7 bases. The CDR3 is 11 amino acids. The DNA for the CDR3 is TGTGCCAGCAATCGGGACGGGGAGCTGTTTTTT. Its translation is CASNRDGELFF.

This chain joins TRBV11-1 and TRBJ1-1; D perhaps matches TRBD1 (5 bases). The germline V gene has CDR1 SGHAT and CDR2 FQDESV (reference sequence). The CDR3 sequence is 16 residues long. V lost 1 base and J 1 base, leaving 13 bases between the germline ends. The CDR3 DNA reads as TGTGCCAGCAGCTTAGTTGGTGGGGCCCCGAACACTGAAGCTTTCTTT. As protein: CASSLVGGAPNTEAFF.

V is TRBV9 and J is TRBJ2-7; D is unresolved. V was pared by 4 bases and J by 0 bases, with 11 bases between. CDR1 and CDR2 from the germline V gene are SGDLS and YYNGEE. CDR3 length: 14 residues. CDR3 coding DNA: TGTGCCAGCAGCCCCCATGGGCGCTCCTACGAGCAGTACTTC. Translation gives CASSPHGRSYEQYF.

This chain links TRBV4-2 with TRBJ2-2; tentative D call: TRBD2 (6 bases). This CDR3 has 16 amino acids. The germline gives CDR1 LGHNA, CDR2 YNFKEQ. V was cut by 3 bases and J by 2 bases, with 13 bases left in between. CDR3 nucleotides: TGTGCCAGCAGCCAGGCCGGGACTTCCAACACCGGGGAGCTGTTTTTT. Translating gives CASSQAGTSNTGELFF.

Concerning this clone itself: The junction does not match germline at one end; this may be a read error. This rearrangement joins TRBV5-1 to TRBJ2-7, with D unresolved. The CDR3 runs to 8 residues. In germline, CDR1 is SGHRS, CDR2 YFSETQ. CDR3 region: CASSLACF. The CDR3 DNA reads as TGCGCCAGCAGCTTGGCCTGCTTC.

The CDR3 nucleotides read TGTGCCAGCAGCTTATTCTCAGATACGCAGTATTTT. Its translation is CASSLFSDTQYF. J is TRBJ2-3 and V is TRBV5-4; the D is unclear. Per the germline V gene, CDR1 is SGHNT and CDR2 is YYREEE (reference sequence). The CDR3 consists of 12 residues. V lost 2 bases and J 4 bases, leaving 5 bases between the germline ends. Variable domain in full (rest from reference TRBV5-4 and TRBJ2-3): ETGVTQSPTHLIKTRGQQVTLRCSSQSGHNTVSWYQQALGQGPQFIFQYYREEENGRGNFPPRFSGLQFPNYSSELNVNALELDDSALYLCASSLFSDTQYFGPGTRLTVL.

The genes are TRBV9 and TRBJ1-4; TRBD1 might be the D (5 bases). The CDR3 extends over 15 amino acids. V was shortened by 0 bases and J by 4 bases, with 10 bases between the two germline ends. Germline CDR1 and CDR2: SGDLS and YYNGEE. In DNA, the CDR3 is TGTGCCAGCAGCGTAGATATAAGGGGTAATGAAAAACTGTTTTTT. Its translation is CASSVDIRGNEKLFF.

The chain joins TRBV11-3 to TRBJ2-7; the match to TRBD2 covers 7 bases. The length of the CDR3 is 14 residues. Germline CDR1 and CDR2: SGHNT and YENEEA. Losses at the gene ends were 2 bases for V and 3 bases for J; bases not matched to a gene: 4. Here the CDR3 DNA reads TGTGCCAGCAGCTTAACTGGCGGGAGCTACGAGCAGTACTTC. As protein: CASSLTGGSYEQYF.

In nucleotides, the CDR3 is TGTGCCAGCAGTTACTCCGGGGGGCAACTTGGCGAGCAGTACTTC. This sequence encodes CASSYSGGQLGEQYF. The genes are TRBV6-5 and TRBJ2-7, with D possibly TRBD2 on 7 matching bases. The germline V gene encodes CDR1 MNHEY and CDR2 SVGAGI. Trimming shortened V by 0 bases and J by 6 bases, and 15 bases separated the two germline ends. The CDR3 covers 15 residues.

This sequence joins TRBV5-1 and TRBJ2-7; 8 bases are shared with TRBD2. Trimming removed 5 bases from V and 6 bases from J; junction bases left unmatched: 16. Germline V gene sequence: CDR1 SGHRS, CDR2 YFSETQ. The length of the CDR3 is 16 residues. For the CDR3, the DNA is TGCGCCAGCAGAGAACTTCCCGGGACTAGAGGGGCCGAGCAGTACTTC. It specifies CASRELPGTRGAEQYF.

This CDR3 reads CASSYEQLDGYTF. CDR3 DNA sequence: TGTGCCAGCAGTTACGAACAGCTCGATGGCTACACCTTC. The rearrangement joins TRBV6-5 to TRBJ1-2; D is unresolved. Germline-derived CDR1 and CDR2 are MNHEY and SVGAGI. The CDR3 length is 13 residues. V lost 2 bases and J 6 bases, leaving 10 bases between the germline ends.

DNA for the CDR3: TGTGCCAGCAGCCGCGAGACAGGGACAGGAGAGACCCAGTACTTC. Encoded protein: CASSRETGTGETQYF. J is TRBJ2-5 and V is TRBV7-9; 8 nucleotides align to TRBD1. The V gene's germline CDR1 is SEHNR and CDR2 FQNEAQ (reference sequence). Trimming removed 5 bases from V and 4 bases from J; junction bases left unmatched: 9. The CDR3 totals 15 residues. Full variable domain (missing parts from reference TRBV7-9 and TRBJ2-5): DTGVSQNPRHKITKRGQNVTFRCDPISEHNRLYWYRQTLGQGPEFLTYFQNEAQLEKSRLLSDRFSAERPKGSFSTLEIQRTEQGDSAMYLCASSRETGTGETQYFGPGTRLLVL.

The chain is built from TRBV7-2 and TRBJ2-4, with D tentatively TRBD1 (6 bases). V was clipped by 0 bases and J by 11 bases, with 11 bases between them. The germline V gene encodes CDR1 SGHTA and CDR2 FQGNSA. The CDR3 is made up of 13 amino acids. The CDR3 reads CASSLARTEVQYF. The CDR3 region has the DNA TGTGCCAGCAGCTTAGCTCGGACAGAAGTTCAGTACTTC.